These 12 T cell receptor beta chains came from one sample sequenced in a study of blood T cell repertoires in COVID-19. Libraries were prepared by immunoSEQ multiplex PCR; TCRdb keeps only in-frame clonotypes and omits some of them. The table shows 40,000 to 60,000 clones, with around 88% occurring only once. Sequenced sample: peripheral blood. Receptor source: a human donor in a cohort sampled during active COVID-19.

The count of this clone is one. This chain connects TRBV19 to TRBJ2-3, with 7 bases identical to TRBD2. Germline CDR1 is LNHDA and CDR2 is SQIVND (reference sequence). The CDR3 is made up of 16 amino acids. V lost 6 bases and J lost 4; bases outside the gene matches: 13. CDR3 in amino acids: CASSTGTIESSDTQYF. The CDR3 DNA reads TGTGCCAGTAGCACCGGGACTATTGAGAGCTCAGATACGCAGTATTTT.

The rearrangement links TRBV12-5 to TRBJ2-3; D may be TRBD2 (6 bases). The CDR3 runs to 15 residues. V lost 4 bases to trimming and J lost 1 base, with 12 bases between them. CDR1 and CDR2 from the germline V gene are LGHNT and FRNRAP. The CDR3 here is CASGSGGGGTDTQYF. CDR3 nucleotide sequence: TGTGCTAGTGGTTCGGGTGGAGGGGGCACAGATACGCAGTATTTT.

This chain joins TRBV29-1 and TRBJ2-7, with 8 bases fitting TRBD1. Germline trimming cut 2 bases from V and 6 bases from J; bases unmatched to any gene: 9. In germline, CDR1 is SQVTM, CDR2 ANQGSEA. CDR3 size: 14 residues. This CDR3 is CSVERLDRASEQYF. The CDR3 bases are TGCAGCGTTGAAAGGCTGGACAGGGCTTCCGAGCAGTACTTC.

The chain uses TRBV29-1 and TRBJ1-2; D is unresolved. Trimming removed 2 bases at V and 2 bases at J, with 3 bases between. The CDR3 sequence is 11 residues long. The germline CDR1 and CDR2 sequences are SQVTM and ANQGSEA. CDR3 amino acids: CSVEQNYGYTF. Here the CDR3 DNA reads TGCAGCGTTGAACAGAACTATGGCTACACCTTC.

DNA of the CDR3: TGTGCCAGCAGTCCGGGGACAGGAGGCTACACCTTC. Translation: CASSPGTGGYTF. The chain joins TRBV6-6 to TRBJ1-2, with TRBD1 matching over 8 bases. V lost 5 bases to trimming and J lost 8 bases; unmatched junction nucleotides: 4. The germline V gene has CDR1 MNHNY and CDR2 SVGAGI (reference sequence). This CDR3 has 12 residues.

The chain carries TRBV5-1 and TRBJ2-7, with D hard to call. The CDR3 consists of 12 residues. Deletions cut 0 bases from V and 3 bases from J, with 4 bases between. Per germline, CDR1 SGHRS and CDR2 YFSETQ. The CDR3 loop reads CASSLGDYEQYF. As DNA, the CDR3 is TGCGCCAGCAGCTTGGGCGACTACGAGCAGTACTTC.

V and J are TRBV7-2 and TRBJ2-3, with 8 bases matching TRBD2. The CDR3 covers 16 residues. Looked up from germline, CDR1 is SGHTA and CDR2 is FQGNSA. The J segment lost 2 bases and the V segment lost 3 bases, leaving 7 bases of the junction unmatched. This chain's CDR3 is CASSFRPGGDTDTQYF. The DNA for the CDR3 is TGTGCCAGCAGCTTCCGGCCGGGAGGGGACACAGATACGCAGTATTTT.

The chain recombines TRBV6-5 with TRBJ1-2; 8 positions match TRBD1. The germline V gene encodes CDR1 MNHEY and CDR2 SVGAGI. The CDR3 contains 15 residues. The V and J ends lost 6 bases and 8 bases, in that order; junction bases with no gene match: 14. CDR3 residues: CASSLGQGGLDGYTF. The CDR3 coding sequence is TGTGCCAGCAGCTTAGGACAGGGCGGTTTGGACGGCTACACCTTC.

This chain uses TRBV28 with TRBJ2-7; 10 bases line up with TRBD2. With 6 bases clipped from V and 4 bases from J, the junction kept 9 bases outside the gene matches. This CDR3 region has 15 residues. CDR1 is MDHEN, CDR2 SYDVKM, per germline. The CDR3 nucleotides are TGTGCCAGCAGCCTGCCTCTAGCGGGAGTTTACGAGCAGTACTTC. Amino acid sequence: CASSLPLAGVYEQYF. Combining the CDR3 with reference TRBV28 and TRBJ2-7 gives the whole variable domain DVKVTQSSRYLVKRTGEKVFLECVQDMDHENMFWYRQDPGLGLRLIYFSYDVKMKEKGDIPEGYSVSREKKERFSLILESASTNQTSMYLCASSLPLAGVYEQYFGPGTRLTVT.

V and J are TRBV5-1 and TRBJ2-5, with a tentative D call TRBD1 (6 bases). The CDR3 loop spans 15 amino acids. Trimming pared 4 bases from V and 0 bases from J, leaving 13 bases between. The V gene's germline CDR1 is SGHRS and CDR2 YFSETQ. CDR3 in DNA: TGCGCCAGCAGCCTGGGGGCATACCACCAAGAGACCCAGTACTTC. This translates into CASSLGAYHQETQYF.

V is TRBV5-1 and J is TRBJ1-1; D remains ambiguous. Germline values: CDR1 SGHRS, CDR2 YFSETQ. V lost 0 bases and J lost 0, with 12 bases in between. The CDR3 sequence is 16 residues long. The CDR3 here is CASSLAFDTLNTEAFF. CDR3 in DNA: TGCGCCAGCAGCTTGGCCTTCGACACCTTGAACACTGAAGCTTTCTTT. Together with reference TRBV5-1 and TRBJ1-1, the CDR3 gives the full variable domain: KAGVTQTPRYLIKTRGQQVTLSCSPISGHRSVSWYQQTPGQGLQFLFEYFSETQRNKGNFPGRFSGRQFSNSRSEMNVSTLELGDSALYLCASSLAFDTLNTEAFFGQGTRLTVV.

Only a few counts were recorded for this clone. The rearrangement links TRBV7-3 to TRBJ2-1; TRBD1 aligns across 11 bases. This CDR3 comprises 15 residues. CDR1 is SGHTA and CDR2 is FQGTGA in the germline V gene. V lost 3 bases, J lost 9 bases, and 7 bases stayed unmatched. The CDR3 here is CASSLRTGGLGEQFF. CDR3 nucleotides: TGTGCCAGCAGCTTGAGGACAGGGGGCTTAGGTGAGCAGTTCTTC.